The 15 T cell receptor beta chains given below trace back to one sample, sequenced in a study of response to subunit inactivated influenza vaccine. TCRdb called the RT-PCR reads again in MiXCR, with one record for every CDR3 protein. The data contain some 850,000 distinct CDR3 sequences, approximately 18% of them singletons. Here the sequenced sample was PBMCs from blood, taken 4 to 6 days after vaccination. These receptors were taken from a man aged 45-60 years who received an inactivated influenza vaccine.

This clonotype has just a few counts. The chain combines TRBV7-9 with TRBJ2-3; TRBD1 aligns across 8 bases. Germline V gene lookup returns CDR1 SEHNR and CDR2 FQNEAQ (reference sequence). The CDR3 sequence is 14 residues long. With 5 bases clipped from V and 4 bases from J, the junction kept 5 bases outside the gene matches. The CDR3 is CASSPRDRPDTQYF. CDR3 bases: TGTGCCAGCAGCCCACGGGACAGGCCAGATACGCAGTATTTT.

This clonotype came up a few times. J is TRBJ2-2 and V is TRBV27, with D possibly being TRBD2 (6 bases). Germline CDR1 is MNHEY and CDR2 is SMNVEV (reference sequence). Trimming cost V 6 bases and J 6 bases, with 20 bases left between them. The length of the CDR3 is 16 residues. The CDR3 is CASRPFGRSAAGELFF. The CDR3 DNA follows: TGTGCCAGCAGACCGTTTGGGAGGTCAGCGGCCGGGGAGCTGTTTTTT.

This clonotype was observed many times. The rearrangement uses TRBV30 and TRBJ2-1, with D possibly TRBD1 on 6 matching bases. V shed 1 base and J shed 3 bases, with 7 bases lying between them. This CDR3 has 13 amino acids. Germline CDR1 is GTSNPN and CDR2 is SVGIG (reference sequence). The CDR3 spells CAWSETGYNEQFF. DNA for the CDR3: TGTGCCTGGAGTGAGACAGGCTACAATGAGCAGTTCTTC.

This clonotype was detected a few times. This chain uses TRBV28 with TRBJ2-1; 10 bases agree with TRBD2. Germline CDR1 and CDR2: MDHEN and SYDVKM. The CDR3 consists of 15 residues. Unmatched junction bases numbered 6, after V lost 5 bases and J lost 5 bases. The CDR3 loop reads CASSLSGRRDNEQFF. The CDR3, as DNA: TGTGCCAGCAGTCTTAGCGGGAGGAGGGACAATGAGCAGTTCTTC.

In DNA, the CDR3 is TGTGCCAGCAGTTTATGGACTAGCGGTAACAATGAGCAGTTCTTC. It is translated as CASSLWTSGNNEQFF. The rearrangement uses TRBV12-3 or TRBV12-4 and TRBJ2-1, with 10 positions matching TRBD2. The CDR3 consists of 15 residues. V lost 2 bases to trimming and J lost 5 bases; unmatched junction nucleotides: 3.

Many counts were recorded for this clonotype. The chain joins TRBV4-2 to TRBJ2-3; D is possibly TRBD1 (5 bases). The germline V gene encodes CDR1 LGHNA and CDR2 YNFKEQ. There are 14 residues in the CDR3. V shed 3 bases and J shed 4 bases, with 11 bases lying between them. The DNA for the CDR3 is TGTGCCAGCAGCCACGACACAGGAGCAGATACGCAGTATTTT. Residues: CASSHDTGADTQYF.

V gene TRBV6-1 combines with J gene TRBJ2-5; D is unresolved. Germline assignment: CDR1 MNHNS and CDR2 SASEGT. CDR3 length equals 10 residues. V shed 9 bases and J shed 5 bases, with 7 bases lying between them. The CDR3: CASQDETQYF. DNA of the CDR3: TGTGCCAGTCAGGATGAGACCCAGTACTTC.

This clonotype was detected a few times. The chain carries TRBV20-1 and TRBJ2-2; 7 positions match TRBD1. Germline CDR1 DFQATT, CDR2 SNEGSKA (reference sequence). After removal of 1 base from V and 0 bases from J, the junction contained 2 bases not matched to a gene. This CDR3 comprises 15 residues. CDR3 residues: CSARGQGPNTGELFF. The CDR3 region has the DNA TGCAGTGCTAGAGGACAGGGACCGAACACCGGGGAGCTGTTTTTT.

This clonotype was observed a handful of times. The chain links TRBV12-3 or TRBV12-4 to TRBJ1-1; D is perhaps TRBD1 (6 bases). Deletions cut 6 bases from V and 3 bases from J, with 14 bases between. The CDR3 contains 14 residues. The CDR3 loop is CASRLGQLDTEAFF. The CDR3, as DNA: TGTGCCAGCAGACTCGGACAGCTTGACACTGAAGCTTTCTTT.

The chain employs TRBV12-3 or TRBV12-4 and TRBJ1-4; D is perhaps TRBD1 (5 bases). This CDR3 has 15 amino acids. The ends were cut back, 2 bases at V and 8 bases at J, with 15 bases in the middle. This CDR3 reads CASSLRDSVYEKLFF. The CDR3 DNA reads TGTGCCAGCAGTTTAAGAGACAGTGTCTACGAAAAACTGTTTTTT.

Note on this clonotype: A read error may produce the germline difference seen at one junction end. The chain carries TRBV30 and TRBJ2-6, with 7 bases identical to TRBD1. The CDR3 is 14 residues long. Per the germline V gene, CDR1 is GTSNPN and CDR2 is SVGIG (reference sequence). CDR3 sequence: CAQDRSSGANVPTF. CDR3 sequence (DNA): TGTGCCCAGGACAGGAGCTCTGGGGCCAACGTCCCGACTTTC. The whole variable domain, filled in from reference TRBV30 and TRBJ2-6, reads SQTIHQWPATLVQPVGSPLSLECTVEGTSNPNLYWYRQAAGRGLQLLFYSVGIGQISSEVPQNLSASRPQDRQFILSSKKLLLSDSGFYLCAQDRSSGANVPTFGAGSRLTVL.

V usage is TRBV10-3 and J usage is TRBJ2-2, with D possibly called TRBD1 or TRBD2 (5 bases each). This CDR3 region has 16 residues. Germline V gives CDR1 ENHRY, CDR2 SYGVKD. The germline V and J ends were trimmed by 6 bases and 1 base, with 15 bases remaining between them. The CDR3 here is CAIRGSGPMNTGELFF. The CDR3 DNA is TGTGCCATCAGGGGTTCGGGGCCGATGAACACCGGGGAGCTGTTTTTT.

The V call is TRBV7-9, the J call TRBJ2-7, with 9 bases fitting TRBD2. This CDR3 spans 15 amino acids. From germline, CDR1 is SEHNR and CDR2 FQNEAQ (reference sequence). With V trimmed by 0 bases and J by 6 bases, 6 bases remained unmatched. For the CDR3, the DNA is TGTGCCAGCAGCTTAGCTAGCGGGAGATGGTCCGAGCAGTACTTC. Translating it yields CASSLASGRWSEQYF.

This clonotype was observed a few times. CDR3 region: CSVESRNYGYTF. The CDR3, as DNA: TGCAGCGTTGAATCGAGGAACTATGGCTACACCTTC. The genes are TRBV29-1 and TRBJ1-2; D is unresolved. Per the germline V gene, CDR1 is SQVTM and CDR2 is ANQGSEA. CDR3 length equals 12 residues. V lost 2 bases to trimming and J lost 2 bases, with 6 bases between them.

This clonotype was observed a handful of times. The rearrangement uses TRBV20-1 and TRBJ2-3; TRBD2 might be the D (5 bases). The CDR3 extends over 16 amino acids. V lost 6 bases to trimming and J lost 0 bases, with 19 bases between them. CDR1 and CDR2 (germline): DFQATT, SNEGSKA (reference sequence). CDR3 nucleotide sequence: TGCAGTGCCCCAAGCGGCGGGTCGGGTAGCACAGATACGCAGTATTTT. The encoded protein is CSAPSGGSGSTDTQYF.